This is a list of T cell receptor beta chains from one sample in a study of monozygotic twins with inflammatory bowel disease. Using the 5' RACE reads, TCRdb records one entry per CDR3 protein without DNA. The specimen's table records approximately 400,000 distinct CDR3 sequences. Sequenced sample: blood. Every receptor here comes from a human donor with ulcerative colitis or Crohn's disease, or a healthy co-twin of an affected twin (not recorded which). Each CDR3 is given with its conserved first and last residue.

V	J	length	CDR3
TRBV10-2	TRBJ2-2	16	CASISGGTVNTGELFF
TRBV7-2	TRBJ2-2	16	CASSIRTGGEAGELFF
TRBV28	TRBJ1-4	13	CASGAQVDEKLFF
TRBV5-1	TRBJ2-5	15	CASRNSGGAQETQYF
TRBV4-2	TRBJ2-1	17	CASSQDALRSSYNEQFF
TRBV20-1	TRBJ1-1	15	CSAKPTGGLGTEAFF
TRBV7-6	TRBJ2-7	15	CASSLGDRGSYEQYF
TRBV6-2/TRBV6-3	TRBJ2-2	14	CAVCRPRNTGELFF
TRBV5-5	TRBJ2-3	15	CASSFSGSPTDTQYF
TRBV6-1	TRBJ2-1	16	CASIPNRGSLGDEQFF
TRBV24-1	TRBJ2-1	16	CATSGGGDRVYNEQFF
TRBV11-2	TRBJ2-7	15	CASSLTAGVSYEQYF
TRBV5-1	TRBJ1-2	13	CASSSGVGAGYTF
TRBV25-1	TRBJ1-2	13	CASSDGYHYGYTF
TRBV5-1	TRBJ1-2	13	CASSLAGVGGYTF
TRBV24-1	TRBJ2-3	16	CATSDEGQGFTDTQYF
TRBV5-1	TRBJ2-7	14	CASSSGTGSYEQYF
TRBV20-1	TRBJ1-2	13	CSARAQPNYGYTF
TRBV20-1	TRBJ2-7	14	CSAREGGRDYEQYF
TRBV3-1	TRBJ2-1	15	CASSPDRGAYNEQFF
TRBV5-1	TRBJ1-1	13	CASSLVGTGEAFF
TRBV19	TRBJ2-1	17	CASSRASGGISYNEQFF
TRBV18	TRBJ1-6	13	CASSTDVNSPLHF
TRBV5-5	TRBJ1-4	14	CASSLLSGNEKLFF
TRBV19	TRBJ2-1	16	CASSILLAGAYNEQFF
TRBV5-6	TRBJ2-2	17	CASSLDRLAVLRGELFF
TRBV28	TRBJ1-1	12	CASSPDRVKAFF
TRBV5-1	TRBJ1-2	14	CASSLAGGTGGYTF
TRBV29-1	TRBJ1-1	16	CSVEGGRLLMNTEAFF
TRBV3-1	TRBJ2-4	15	CASSEPWSSGNIQYF
TRBV4-3	TRBJ1-6	15	CASSQEGYGDSPIHF
TRBV5-1	TRBJ1-2	15	CASSSVLSGGYGYTF
TRBV9	TRBJ2-7	15	CASSVAWSTGDKQYF
TRBV12-3/TRBV12-4	TRBJ2-2	16	CASSLSRPGVAGELFF
TRBV7-2	TRBJ2-5	15	CASSPRLWGQETQYF
TRBV5-1	TRBJ2-5	13	CASSLGGAESQYF
TRBV24-1	TRBJ1-2	13	CATSDADGYGYTF
TRBV20-1	TRBJ2-7	14	CSATGTGGFYEQYF
TRBV5-4	TRBJ1-3	15	CASSHDRGTGNTIYF
TRBV5-1	TRBJ2-1	14	CASSFAGLWDEQFF
TRBV3-1	TRBJ2-3	15	CASSLNPGPTDTQYF
TRBV30	TRBJ2-3	13	CAWSVGSLATQYF
TRBV12-3/TRBV12-4	TRBJ2-1	11	CASSPAYEQFF
TRBV15	TRBJ2-2	17	CATSRDLGAANTGELFF
TRBV7-3	TRBJ2-7	16	CASSLNPTDRGSEQYF
TRBV7-8	TRBJ2-2	13	CASSQSLSGELFF
TRBV20-1	TRBJ2-3	12	CSAPGNTDTQYF
TRBV11-2	TRBJ1-3	14	CASSPTGSGNTIYF
TRBV12-3/TRBV12-4	TRBJ1-1	13	CASSLRERSEAFF
TRBV5-1	TRBJ1-1	15	CASSLSTGPNTEAFF
TRBV7-2	TRBJ1-1	15	CASSPLTAMNTEAFF
TRBV20-1	TRBJ2-3	12	CSARVDLDTQYF
TRBV5-8	TRBJ1-3	14	CASSFEFSGNTIYF
TRBV5-1	TRBJ2-7	15	CASSLELTGFYEQYF